This T cell receptor beta chain stems from a study of post-analysis software for immune sequencing data. The overall study: The disease courses spanned relapsing-remitting, secondary progressive and progressive-relapsing forms of multiple sclerosis.

TCR beta libraries were prepared from cDNA with unique molecular identifiers. The yield from about 1 to 10 million T cells was around 500,000 cDNA molecules in total. TCRdb passed the PCR reads through MiXCR, listing each CDR3 protein once. The repertoire holds roughly 600,000 distinct CDR3 sequences, roughly 46% seen once, with roughly 1.7% in the top ten. Only one count was recorded for this clonotype. No antigen is known for it. Whole-study results and caveats: TRBV segments more frequent in patients than in controls numbered a few and included TRBV5-6, TRBV5-1 and TRBV20-1.

This CDR3 is 14 amino acids long. Germline values: CDR1 SQVTM, CDR2 ANQGSEA. The chain links TRBV29-1 to TRBJ2-5, with 9 nucleotides matching TRBD2. The tail of the sequence fits TRBJ2-7 better, so the J call may be wrong. The specimen was blood. This receptor was obtained from a girl aged 10-17 years with multiple sclerosis. CDR3 region: CSVERAGGGSEQYF. In DNA form, the CDR3 reads TGCAGCGTTGAAAGAGCGGGGGGTGGAAGCGAGCAGTACTTC.